This record looks at one TCR beta chain sequence and its context. This sample was included in a study of blood T cell repertoires in COVID-19. The method was immunoSEQ multiplex PCR; TCRdb's version includes in-frame clones alone and lacks a portion of them. This table has about 120,000 clones, more than 90% appearing once. CDR3 length: 13 residues. V was clipped by 4 bases and J by 2 bases, with 9 bases between them. Per the germline V gene, CDR1 is MNHEY and CDR2 is SVGAGI. The material sequenced was peripheral blood. This clonotype originated in a man between 60 and 70 years old with COVID-19, enrolled during active disease. The chain employs TRBV6-5 and TRBJ2-7; a weak D match, TRBD1 (6 bases). The CDR3 DNA reads TGTGCCAGCAGTTTAGGGACACCCTACGAGCAGTACTTC. Encoded protein: CASSLGTPYEQYF.